Each of the 24 T cell receptor beta chains below was sequenced from the same sample in a study of cytomegalovirus exposure and HLA in healthy donors. The PCR used 60 Vbeta and 13 Jbeta primers. Method: immunoSEQ multiplex PCR; TCRdb's copy keeps in-frame clones and lacks some. The table shows some 150,000 clones, with around 77% occurring only once. The sequencing sample was made of PBMCs. Receptors were obtained from a man aged 25-45 years in good health and CMV-seropositive.

The chain has TRBV19 and TRBJ2-7; 7 nucleotides match TRBD1. After removal of 5 bases from V and 8 bases from J, the junction contained 18 bases not matched to a gene. The CDR3 totals 16 residues. Germline V CDR1 and CDR2: LNHDA, SQIVND (reference sequence). CDR3 amino acids: CASSSRSGQRRRQQYF. DNA of the CDR3: TGTGCCAGTAGTTCACGTTCGGGACAGCGAAGGCGGCAGCAGTACTTC.

This sequence joins TRBV30 and TRBJ1-6; the match to TRBD1 covers 10 bases. V shed 2 bases and J 10 bases; nucleotides not matched to a gene: 5. The CDR3 sequence is 14 residues long. The germline CDR1 and CDR2 sequences are GTSNPN and SVGIG (reference sequence). The DNA for the CDR3 is TGTGCCTGGAGTCGGGACAGGGGAAGGTCACCCCTCCACTTT. It codes for CAWSRDRGRSPLHF.

The chain couples TRBV2 to TRBJ2-5, with a weak D call TRBD1 (6 bases). CDR1 SNHLY and CDR2 FYNNEI come from the germline V gene. The CDR3 consists of 15 residues. Trimming pared 5 bases from V and 1 base from J, leaving 14 bases between. The CDR3 loop reads CASSKTRDIQETQYF. The CDR3 DNA is TGTGCCAGCAGTAAAACTCGGGACATCCAAGAGACCCAGTACTTC.

The chain is built from TRBV7-9 and TRBJ2-7; a weak D match, TRBD1 (7 bases). Germline V CDR1 and CDR2: SEHNR, FQNEAQ (reference sequence). The CDR3 runs to 17 residues. V lost 0 bases to trimming and J lost 4 bases, with 19 bases between them. The CDR3: CASSLARGGGEFYEQYF. DNA for the CDR3: TGTGCCAGCAGCTTAGCGCGAGGAGGGGGCGAGTTTTACGAGCAGTACTTC.

This sequence joins TRBV2 and TRBJ1-1; the D is unclear. V was shortened by 7 bases and J by 1 base, with 10 bases between the two germline ends. The CDR3 covers 13 residues. Germline V gene lookup returns CDR1 SNHLY and CDR2 FYNNEI. The CDR3 DNA sequence: TGTGCCAGCACCAAAGAGCCGAACACTGAAGCTTTCTTT. It encodes CASTKEPNTEAFF.

V is TRBV7-9 and J is TRBJ2-3; 16 positions agree with TRBD2. The V and J ends lost 5 bases and 2 bases, in that order; junction bases with no gene match: 7. The CDR3 extends over 18 amino acids. Per the germline V gene, CDR1 is SEHNR and CDR2 is FQNEAQ (reference sequence). The CDR3 spells CASSLGLAGGVDTDTQYF. The CDR3 DNA sequence: TGTGCCAGCAGCCTGGGACTAGCGGGGGGGGTCGACACAGATACGCAGTATTTT.

V and J are TRBV4-1 and TRBJ1-5, with D perhaps matching TRBD1 (5 bases). The germline CDR1 and CDR2 sequences are MGHRA and YSYEKL. The V gene lost 1 base and the J gene lost 6 bases, with 16 bases spanning the gap. The CDR3 contains 16 residues. CDR3 residues: CASSQAPPGRRQPQHF. CDR3 nucleotides: TGCGCCAGCAGCCAAGCCCCACCAGGGAGGCGTCAGCCCCAGCATTTT.

V and J are TRBV6-5 and TRBJ2-2; the match to TRBD1 covers 8 bases. Germline values: CDR1 MNHEY, CDR2 SVGAGI. CDR3 size: 16 residues. V lost 0 bases, J lost 4 bases, and 4 bases stayed unmatched. CDR3 sequence: CASSYSWTGFTGELFF. In nucleotides, the CDR3 is TGTGCCAGCAGTTACTCGTGGACAGGGTTCACCGGGGAGCTGTTTTTT.

V usage is TRBV6-6 and J usage is TRBJ2-2, with a tentative D call TRBD2 (5 bases). V lost 8 bases and J 5 bases, leaving 9 bases between the germline ends. Germline loops: CDR1 MNHNY, CDR2 SVGAGI (reference sequence). The CDR3 is made up of 12 amino acids. The CDR3 is CASLAGTGELFF. The CDR3 DNA sequence: TGTGCCAGCCTGGCGGGTACCGGGGAGCTGTTTTTT.

This chain links TRBV18 with TRBJ2-2; D not certain. The CDR3 contains 14 residues. Germline assignment: CDR1 KGHSH and CDR2 LQKENI. Between the trimmed V and J ends, which lost 2 bases and 8 bases, there was a span of 12 bases. CDR3 sequence reads: CASSPDSGSGELFF. The DNA for the CDR3 is TGTGCCAGCTCACCAGATTCTGGCTCGGGGGAGCTGTTTTTT.

The genes are TRBV28 and TRBJ2-3; 7 bases match TRBD2. CDR3 length: 15 residues. Germline V gene data show CDR1 as MDHEN and CDR2 as SYDVKM. The junction had 7 bases not matched to a gene; V was cut back by 5 bases and J by 2 bases. The CDR3 loop is CASSPRGGATDTQYF. CDR3 nucleotide sequence: TGTGCCAGCAGTCCTCGGGGAGGGGCCACAGATACGCAGTATTTT. The full variable domain, with the rest looked up from reference TRBV28 and TRBJ2-3, is DVKVTQSSRYLVKRTGEKVFLECVQDMDHENMFWYRQDPGLGLRLIYFSYDVKMKEKGDIPEGYSVSREKKERFSLILESASTNQTSMYLCASSPRGGATDTQYFGPGTRLTVL.

The chain combines TRBV5-8 with TRBJ2-1, with D possibly TRBD2 on 5 matching bases. CDR1 is SGHTS and CDR2 is YDEGEE in the germline V gene. Trimming left V 7 bases short and J 0 bases short, with 17 bases between. This CDR3 comprises 16 residues. The CDR3 DNA is TGTGCCAGCGGGAGAGACGGGTTCCTCTCCTACAATGAGCAGTTCTTC. It codes for CASGRDGFLSYNEQFF.

The V and J genes are TRBV30 and TRBJ2-5; maybe TRBD2 (6 bases). V shed 0 bases and J shed 4 bases, with 15 bases lying between them. Germline V lookup: CDR1 GTSNPN, CDR2 SVGIG (reference sequence). This CDR3 has 15 amino acids. The CDR3 DNA follows: TGTGCCTGGAGTGTACGGGACTGGTTGAGAGAGACCCAGTACTTC. Its protein is CAWSVRDWLRETQYF.

The CDR3, as DNA: TGTGCCAGCAGCTTAGCGAGAGCGGGCCTGGTCTACGAGCAGTACTTC. Amino acids: CASSLARAGLVYEQYF. This rearrangement joins TRBV11-1 to TRBJ2-7; maybe TRBD2 (6 bases). Germline V gene data show CDR1 as SGHAT and CDR2 as FQDESV (reference sequence). V was clipped by 0 bases and J by 3 bases, with 15 bases between them. The CDR3 runs 16 residues. Together with reference TRBV11-1 and TRBJ2-7, the CDR3 gives the full variable domain: EAEVAQSPRYKITEKSQAVAFWCDPISGHATLYWYRQILGQGPELLVQFQDESVVDDSQLPKDRFSAERLKGVDSTLKIQPAELGDSAMYLCASSLARAGLVYEQYFGPGTRLTVT.

The chain's CDR3 is CAISLAEQETQYF. DNA for the CDR3: TGTGCCATCAGCCTAGCGGAACAAGAGACCCAGTACTTC. This chain connects TRBV10-3 to TRBJ2-5; 7 bases agree with TRBD2. Unmatched junction bases numbered 3, after V lost 6 bases and J lost 2 bases. This CDR3 is built from 13 residues. From germline, CDR1 is ENHRY and CDR2 SYGVKD.

Here the CDR3 DNA reads TGTGCCACCAGCAGAGAGTTGGCATCCCCTGGCACAGATACGCAGTATTTT. Residues: CATSRELASPGTDTQYF. The V gene is TRBV15, the J gene TRBJ2-3, with unresolved D. V shed 0 bases and J shed 1 base, with 14 bases lying between them. The CDR3 is 17 amino acids. Germline loops: CDR1 LNHNV, CDR2 YYDKDF (reference sequence).

This clone was picked up a small number of times. The chain has TRBV6-5 and TRBJ1-6; 10 bases fit TRBD1. Germline trimming cut 4 bases from V and 11 bases from J; bases unmatched to any gene: 5. The CDR3 sequence is 14 residues long. Germline V lookup: CDR1 MNHEY, CDR2 SVGAGI. CDR3 residues: CASSFPDRGTPLHF. In nucleotides, the CDR3 is TGTGCCAGCAGTTTCCCGGACAGGGGGACACCCCTCCACTTT.

The V call is TRBV27, the J call TRBJ2-1, with TRBD1 matching over 8 bases. This CDR3 region has 14 residues. The J segment lost 7 bases and the V segment lost 0 bases, leaving 2 bases of the junction unmatched. CDR1 is MNHEY and CDR2 is SMNVEV in the germline V gene (reference sequence). The chain's CDR3 is CASSLSTGENEQFF. CDR3 in DNA: TGTGCCAGCAGTTTATCGACAGGGGAGAATGAGCAGTTCTTC.

The count of this clone is one. The chain has TRBV15 and TRBJ2-5, with a weak D call TRBD2 (6 bases). V gave up 5 bases and J gave up 5 bases, with 15 bases separating them. This CDR3 has 14 residues. The germline CDR1 and CDR2 sequences are LNHNV and YYDKDF (reference sequence). This CDR3 reads CATSANNRGETQYF. In DNA, the CDR3 is TGTGCCACCAGCGCCAATAACCGGGGGGAGACCCAGTACTTC.

The chain couples TRBV5-1 to TRBJ1-1, with TRBD1 identical over 11 bases. CDR3 length equals 16 residues. V dropped 3 bases and J dropped 4; count of bases not matched to a gene: 8. The germline CDR1 and CDR2 sequences are SGHRS and YFSETQ. The CDR3 sequence: CASSYRDRGGSTEAFF. The CDR3 DNA reads TGCGCCAGCAGCTACCGGGACAGGGGGGGTTCCACTGAAGCTTTCTTT.

The genes are TRBV9 and TRBJ2-5; D is uncertain. Trimming removed 3 bases from V and 1 base from J, with 16 bases in between. The CDR3 contains 16 residues. Germline CDR1 is SGDLS and CDR2 is YYNGEE. The CDR3 loop reads CASSGGSGFRQETQYF. DNA of the CDR3: TGTGCCAGCAGCGGAGGATCCGGGTTCCGCCAAGAGACCCAGTACTTC. The full variable domain, its missing parts supplied by reference TRBV9 and TRBJ2-5, is DSGVTQTPKHLITATGQRVTLRCSPRSGDLSVYWYQQSLDQGLQFLIQYYNGEERAKGNILERFSAQQFPDLHSELNLSSLELGDSALYFCASSGGSGFRQETQYFGPGTRLLVL.

The chain carries TRBV30 and TRBJ2-7; D gene uncertain. CDR3 length: 13 amino acids. CDR1 and CDR2 (germline): GTSNPN, SVGIG (reference sequence). Between the trimmed V and J ends, which lost 1 base and 1 base, there was a span of 8 bases. CDR3 residues: CAWSDGFSYEQYF. The CDR3 DNA reads TGTGCCTGGAGTGACGGGTTTTCCTACGAGCAGTACTTC. The variable domain in full, with the rest retrieved from reference TRBV30 and TRBJ2-7, is SQTIHQWPATLVQPVGSPLSLECTVEGTSNPNLYWYRQAAGRGLQLLFYSVGIGQISSEVPQNLSASRPQDRQFILSSKKLLLSDSGFYLCAWSDGFSYEQYFGPGTRLTVT.

The gene calls are TRBV6-5 and TRBJ2-7; 7 nucleotides match TRBD1. V lost 5 bases, J lost 5 bases, and 9 bases stayed unmatched. Looked up from germline, CDR1 is MNHEY and CDR2 is SVGAGI. This CDR3 spans 14 amino acids. The CDR3 sequence is CASSTGTERNEQYF. The CDR3 region has the DNA TGTGCCAGCAGTACCGGGACAGAGAGAAACGAGCAGTACTTC.

The rearrangement links TRBV27 to TRBJ1-2; weak D call: TRBD1 (5 bases). V was shortened by 2 bases and J by 1 base, with 8 bases between the two germline ends. Germline loops: CDR1 MNHEY, CDR2 SMNVEV (reference sequence). The CDR3 spans 14 residues. The CDR3 nucleotides read TGTGCCAGCAGTTTAAGGGGTAGTAACTATGGCTACACCTTC. This translates into CASSLRGSNYGYTF.